This TCR beta chain was sequenced for a study of blood T cell repertoires in COVID-19. As for the study in general: The United States, Italy and Spain provided the acute and convalescent COVID-19 samples. T cells, B-cell-depleted T cells, or PBMCs supplied cDNA or gDNA.

Authors' analysis steps: Reference gene primer amplification gave nucleated cell count estimates. Some clones are missing from TCRdb's copy, which holds only in-frame ones; the method was immunoSEQ multiplex PCR. The DNA gave D and trimming, while V, J and clone size come from that table. The data show 35,000 to 50,000 clones, about 85% seen once. Trimming cost V 5 bases and J 5 bases; bases outside gene matches: 9. CDR3 length: 16 residues. The germline CDR1 and CDR2 sequences are SEHNR and FQNEAQ (reference sequence). The chain has TRBV7-9 and TRBJ2-2; 9 bases align to TRBD2. The receptor was derived from a woman in her 70s in a cohort sampled during active COVID-19. Sequenced sample: peripheral blood. The CDR3 DNA reads as TGTGCCAGCAGCCCTCCGGGACTAGCAGTAACCGGGGAGCTGTTTTTT. Its protein is CASSPPGLAVTGELFF.